The clone carrying this T cell receptor beta chain appeared once. Its antigen remains unidentified. These data belong to a study of radiation and T cells in renal cell carcinoma. The CDR3 covers 12 residues. The V gene's germline CDR1 is LNHDA and CDR2 SQIVND (reference sequence). The V gene lost 3 bases and the J gene lost 4 bases, with 6 bases spanning the gap. Findings of the study overall: Top tumor clonotypes rose in blood 2 weeks post-radiation, then contracted.

Time point described: blood 4 weeks post-SBRT, at nephrectomy. Specified treatment: 15 Gy SBRT to primary tumor, nephrectomy 4 weeks later. Nephrectomy followed 15 Gy stereotactic body radiation by 4 weeks. Blood was sampled at baseline, 2 weeks and 4 weeks after SBRT. The patient's renal cell carcinoma had clear cell pathology. Only in-frame clones appear in the TCRdb table, and some are missing; sequencing was by immunoSEQ multiplex PCR. Of tens of thousands of clones listed, roughly 87% were seen once; the top ten hold 4.5% to 7%. The sample was blood, taken from a patient whose treatment included radiotherapy and nephrectomy. This chain uses TRBV19 with TRBJ1-1; a possible D gene is TRBD1 (5 bases). This sequence was found in an older woman with renal cell carcinoma. The CDR3 coding sequence is TGTGCCAGTAGTATGAGGGGCACTGAAGCTTTCTTT. Its protein product is CASSMRGTEAFF. The entire variable domain, with the rest obtained from reference TRBV19 and TRBJ1-1, is as follows: DGGITQSPKYLFRKEGQNVTLSCEQNLNHDAMYWYRQDPGQGLRLIYYSQIVNDFQKGDIAEGYSVSREKKESFPLTVTSAQKNPTAFYLCASSMRGTEAFFGQGTRLTVV.